Listed below are T cell receptor beta chains from one sample, sequenced in a study of T cell responses to AZD1222 COVID-19 vaccine. Generated by immunoSEQ multiplex PCR, the TCRdb table keeps only in-frame clones and is missing some. The sample holds about 110,000 clones, nearly 90% seen once. This sample comprised peripheral blood, obtained on day 0 of MenACWY control vaccination. Receptor source: an adult in good health. The CDR3 runs from the conserved cysteine through the conserved F or W. Each record gives: J gene, D gene, V gene, clone size, CDR3 length, CDR3 protein, CDR3 DNA. A D gene is named only where the DNA matches it firmly. Only part of the rows carry a size: once, few, many, or a class if the clone is expanded.

TRBJ1-1 . TRBV5-5 . 14 CASSLQVTLAGAFF TGTGCCAGCAGCTTACAGGTAACTCTGGCGGGAGCTTTCTTT
TRBJ1-1 . TRBV6-6 . 15 CASRGGRAPDTEAFF TGTGCCAGCAGGGGGGGCAGGGCTCCGGACACTGAAGCTTTCTTT
TRBJ1-2 . TRBV27 . 16 CASSSLWDAHNYGYTF TGTGCCAGCAGTTCCCTCTGGGACGCGCATAACTATGGCTACACCTTC
TRBJ1-2 . TRBV30 . 15 CAWDRGRPGLYGYTF TGTGCCTGGGACCGGGGGCGGCCCGGGCTCTATGGCTACACCTTC
TRBJ1-5 . TRBV9 . 15 CASSVGEGGTQPQHF TGTGCCAGCAGCGTAGGGGAAGGTGGGACTCAGCCCCAGCATTTT
TRBJ1-4 . TRBV6-5 . 12 CASRDSNEKLFF TGTGCCAGCAGGGACAGTAATGAAAAACTGTTTTTT
TRBJ2-3 TRBD2 TRBV5-1 . 15 CASSLAGVSTDTQYF TGCGCCAGCAGCTTAGCGGGAGTGAGCACAGATACGCAGTATTTT
TRBJ2-7 . TRBV28 . 15 CASSFWSEASYEQYF TGTGCCAGCAGTTTTTGGTCAGAAGCCTCCTACGAGCAGTACTTC
TRBJ2-7 . TRBV11-2 . 17 CASSLKPEGGRTYEQYF TGTGCCAGCAGCTTGAAGCCTGAGGGGGGGAGGACCTACGAGCAGTACTTC
TRBJ2-7 TRBD2 TRBV7-2 . 15 CASSPWVAGLYEQYF TGTGCCAGCAGTCCCTGGGTAGCGGGCCTCTACGAGCAGTACTTC
TRBJ1-2 . TRBV28 . 14 CASSFQGGDYGYTF TGTGCCAGCAGTTTTCAGGGAGGCGACTATGGCTACACCTTC
TRBJ2-5 . TRBV5-8 . 14 CASSTRETRGTQYF TGTGCCAGCAGCACCAGGGAAACCCGGGGGACCCAGTACTTC
TRBJ1-6 . TRBV27 . 15 CASSPLTEYNSPLHF TGTGCCAGCAGTCCCCTGACAGAATATAATTCACCCCTCCACTTT
TRBJ2-7 . TRBV28 . 13 CASSPHMEWEQYF TGTGCCAGCAGCCCTCACATGGAGTGGGAGCAGTACTTC
TRBJ2-1 . TRBV9 once 14 CASSPAPQGPEQFF TGTGCCAGCAGCCCCGCACCCCAGGGACCCGAGCAGTTCTTC
TRBJ1-1 . TRBV7-9 . 14 CASSLTDRFFEAFF TGTGCCAGCAGCCTTACAGACAGATTCTTTGAAGCTTTCTTT
TRBJ2-7 . TRBV28 . 12 CATLRQGYEQYF TGTGCCACCCTCCGGCAGGGGTACGAGCAGTACTTC
TRBJ1-4 . TRBV6-5 . 14 CASSYEGRGEKLFF TGTGCCAGCAGTTACGAGGGCAGAGGAGAAAAACTGTTTTTT
TRBJ1-2 . TRBV28 . 13 CASSYGGTRGYTF TGTGCCAGCAGTTATGGGGGGACTCGTGGCTACACCTTC
TRBJ1-2 . TRBV30 . 11 CAWTGVYGYTF TGTGCCTGGACTGGCGTATATGGCTACACCTTC